The present T cell receptor beta chain was sequenced within a study of blood T cell repertoires in COVID-19. Study details: Sites across the United States, Italy and Spain contributed samples from acute and convalescent COVID-19. T cells, B-cell-depleted T cells, or PBMCs supplied cDNA or gDNA.

This CDR3 is 18 amino acids long. Germline V gene data show CDR1 as SEHNR and CDR2 as FQNEAQ (reference sequence). Trimming cost V 4 bases and J 1 base; bases outside gene matches: 6. What the recovered Cohort 3 donors had was two negative PCRs, clearance, or symptom resolution. Per the authors' pipeline: Researchers report that nucleated cell counts were estimated from reference gene primer amplification. Assay used: immunoSEQ multiplex PCR; TCRdb lists only in-frame clones, some missing. The D gene and trimming were derived from the DNA, and the V and J assignments and clone size from that table. In the table there are approximately 230,000 clones, 70% to 90% of which are singletons.

The receptor was isolated from a man between 18 and 29 years old who had recovered from COVID-19. The rearrangement uses TRBV7-9 and TRBJ2-1; the match to TRBD2 covers 14 bases. The sequencing sample was made of PBMCs or T cells enriched from blood (not recorded which). The CDR3 DNA is TGTGCCAGCAGCTCCGTTGGGACTAGCGGGAGTTCCTACAATGAGCAGTTCTTC. It is translated as CASSSVGTSGSSYNEQFF. The full variable domain, its missing parts supplied by reference TRBV7-9 and TRBJ2-1, is DTGVSQNPRHKITKRGQNVTFRCDPISEHNRLYWYRQTLGQGPEFLTYFQNEAQLEKSRLLSDRFSAERPKGSFSTLEIQRTEQGDSAMYLCASSSVGTSGSSYNEQFFGPGTRLTVL.